This passage covers 8 T cell receptor beta chains from one sample sequenced in a study of T cell responses to AZD1222 COVID-19 vaccine. Data came from immunoSEQ multiplex PCR; TCRdb stores just in-frame clones and leaves some out. The table includes 100,000 to 150,000 clones, 75% to 95% detected once. The sample in question was peripheral blood, obtained on day 0 of AZD1222 vaccination. The receptors were gathered from an adult in good health.

J is TRBJ1-5 and V is TRBV20-1; D remains unclear. The CDR3 is 14 amino acids. Germline V gene lookup returns CDR1 DFQATT and CDR2 SNEGSKA (reference sequence). Trimming took 3 bases from V and 3 from J, leaving 12 bases between them. In DNA, the CDR3 is TGCAGTGCTAGTATTGGGCGGAACAATCAGCCCCAGCATTTT. As protein: CSASIGRNNQPQHF.

DNA of the CDR3: TGTGCCAGCAGTGGCATACAGATTCGTTTTTACAATGAGCAGTTCTTC. Protein product: CASSGIQIRFYNEQFF. The V call is TRBV25-1, the J call TRBJ2-1; no firm D call. The CDR3 consists of 16 residues. V lost 4 bases and J lost 4, with 17 bases in between. The germline V gene encodes CDR1 MGHDK and CDR2 SYGVNS.

The J gene is TRBJ1-2, the V gene TRBV6-5; tentative D call: TRBD1 (5 bases). Germline V lookup: CDR1 MNHEY, CDR2 SVGAGI. This CDR3 has 15 amino acids. Trimming took 6 bases from V and 3 from J, leaving 17 bases between them. In DNA, the CDR3 is TGTGCCAGCAGCGGGCAGGGAGCCGGCGACTATGGCTACACCTTC. It specifies CASSGQGAGDYGYTF.

The chain joins TRBV28 to TRBJ1-5; no reliable D call. CDR1 and CDR2 from the germline V gene are MDHEN and SYDVKM. V lost 2 bases to trimming and J lost 4 bases, with 15 bases between them. The length of the CDR3 is 16 residues. The CDR3 nucleotides read TGTGCCAGCAGTTTACGGCTCGCAGGACTGAATCAGCCCCAGCATTTT. This encodes CASSLRLAGLNQPQHF.

The rearrangement uses TRBV2 and TRBJ1-2, with D unclear. CDR1 SNHLY and CDR2 FYNNEI come from the germline V gene. The V end lost 2 bases, the J end lost 4 bases, and 8 bases lay between the germline ends. CDR3 length: 13 amino acids. CDR3 DNA sequence: TGTGCCAGCAGTGAACAGAATCTCTATGGCTACACCTTC. Its translation is CASSEQNLYGYTF.

This clone occurred once. The chain joins TRBV5-6 to TRBJ2-2; no definite D call. The CDR3 is 15 residues long. Deletions cut 0 bases from V and 5 bases from J, with 11 bases between. In germline, CDR1 is SGHDT, CDR2 YYEEEE. The CDR3 sequence is CASSLAVTDTGELFF. The CDR3 DNA sequence: TGTGCCAGCAGCTTGGCCGTTACGGATACCGGGGAGCTGTTTTTT.

The CDR3 DNA sequence: TGTGCCAGCAGCTTAGTAGCGGGAGGGCCGCAAGAGACCCAGTACTTC. As protein: CASSLVAGGPQETQYF. This sequence joins TRBV11-2 and TRBJ2-5, with TRBD2 matching 11 bases. The CDR3 has 16 amino acids. V shed 1 base, J shed 2 bases, and the junction held 3 bases outside the gene matches. The germline V gene has CDR1 SGHAT and CDR2 FQNNGV.

Remarks on this clone: This sample also contains other DNA sequences that code for the same CDR3. The chain is built from TRBV6-5 and TRBJ1-5; D is unclear. The CDR3 totals 15 residues. Trimming pared 0 bases from V and 7 bases from J, leaving 13 bases between. CDR1 is MNHEY, CDR2 SVGAGI, per germline. CDR3 region: CASSYSKGLGQPQHF. The CDR3, as DNA: TGTGCCAGCAGTTACTCGAAGGGATTAGGGCAGCCCCAGCATTTT.